These 30 T cell receptor beta chains were sequenced from one sample in a study of cytomegalovirus exposure and HLA in healthy donors. Vbeta (60) and Jbeta (13) primers were used in the PCR. The data were produced by immunoSEQ multiplex PCR, yet TCRdb's version contains in-frame clones alone and is incomplete. This sample has 95,000 to 110,000 clones; less than 85% occur once, and the top ten carry about 15%. Specimen: PBMCs. Receptors originate from a woman between 40 and 55 years old in good health and CMV-seropositive.

This clone was recorded a few times. The junction departs from the called germline gene at one end, perhaps through a read error. The chain is built from TRBV7-7 and TRBJ1-5, with no clear D. Germline CDR1 SSHAT, CDR2 FNYEAQ (reference sequence). The CDR3 contains 14 residues. CDR3 sequence (DNA): TGTGCTAGCAGCTTACGGAGGAGCAATCAGCCCCAGCATTTT. This sequence encodes CASSLRRSNQPQHF.

The chain has TRBV13 and TRBJ2-3, with a tentative D call TRBD2 (6 bases). The CDR3 contains 14 residues. Trimming cost V 5 bases and J 5 bases, with 14 bases left between them. Germline CDR1 and CDR2: PRHDT and FYEKMQ (reference sequence). Here the CDR3 DNA reads TGTGCCAGCAGCAGCCGTGGGGGGTTAGATACGCAGTATTTT. Amino acid sequence: CASSSRGGLDTQYF. Based on the CDR3 plus reference TRBV13 and TRBJ2-3, the full variable domain is AAGVIQSPRHLIKEKRETATLKCYPIPRHDTVYWYQQGPGQDPQFLISFYEKMQSDKGSIPDRFSAQQFSDYHSELNMSSLELGDSALYFCASSSRGGLDTQYFGPGTRLTVL.

The chain recombines TRBV11-2 with TRBJ1-2; 7 bases map to TRBD1. Looked up from germline, CDR1 is SGHAT and CDR2 is FQNNGV. The CDR3 has 14 amino acids. V lost 2 bases to trimming and J lost 4 bases; unmatched junction nucleotides: 4. The CDR3 DNA reads TGTGCCAGCAGCTTACAGGGGACAGTCTATGGCTACACCTTC. Translated, it gives CASSLQGTVYGYTF.

The chain has TRBV29-1 and TRBJ2-7; D is possibly TRBD2 (5 bases). Germline V gene sequence: CDR1 SQVTM, CDR2 ANQGSEA. The V and J ends lost 6 bases and 2 bases respectively, with 11 bases between them. The CDR3 length is 12 residues. The CDR3 DNA sequence: TGCAGCGTGGGCCACGGGGCCTACGAGCAGTACTTC. Its protein is CSVGHGAYEQYF.

The DNA for the CDR3 is TGTGCCAGCAGAATGACAGGTTCCCTGAACACTGAAGCTTTCTTT. Translated: CASRMTGSLNTEAFF. The rearrangement joins TRBV6-5 to TRBJ1-1, with TRBD1 as a possible D gene (6 bases). V was shortened by 6 bases and J by 0 bases, with 14 bases between the two germline ends. The CDR3 is made up of 15 amino acids. Germline CDR1 is MNHEY and CDR2 is SVGAGI.

The chain combines TRBV6-1 with TRBJ1-1; no clear D. The V gene's germline CDR1 is MNHNS and CDR2 SASEGT. The CDR3 consists of 15 residues. V was cut by 2 bases and J by 2 bases, with 12 bases left in between. The CDR3 region is CASSEFGRLNTEAFF. CDR3 nucleotide sequence: TGTGCCAGCAGTGAATTTGGCAGACTAAACACTGAAGCTTTCTTT.

The genes are TRBV19 and TRBJ2-1, with 10 bases lining up with TRBD1. The length of the CDR3 is 15 residues. Looked up from germline, CDR1 is LNHDA and CDR2 is SQIVND (reference sequence). V was clipped by 4 bases and J by 4 bases; unmatched bases: 4. The CDR3 sequence: CASSKDRGFYNEQFF. The DNA for the CDR3 is TGTGCCAGTAGTAAGGACAGGGGGTTTTACAATGAGCAGTTCTTC.

The count of this clone is one. The V and J genes are TRBV2 and TRBJ2-7; 12 bases are shared with TRBD1. The CDR3 runs 14 residues. The germline CDR1 and CDR2 sequences are SNHLY and FYNNEI. V lost 4 bases to trimming and J lost 6 bases; unmatched junction nucleotides: 4. CDR3 sequence: CASSGDRGPGEQYF. The CDR3 DNA sequence: TGTGCCAGCAGTGGGGACAGGGGGCCCGGCGAGCAGTACTTC.

This clone was observed a few times. V and J are TRBV14 and TRBJ2-5; 10 bases are shared with TRBD2. V trimming: 1 base; J trimming: 5 bases; junction bases outside the gene matches: 10. Looked up from germline, CDR1 is SGHDN and CDR2 is FVKESK. This CDR3 is built from 17 residues. As DNA, the CDR3 is TGTGCCAGCAGCCAAGGTCGGGCTAGCGGGGGATGGGAGACCCAGTACTTC. Amino acids: CASSQGRASGGWETQYF.

V usage is TRBV5-1 and J usage is TRBJ2-7, with a tentative D call TRBD1 (6 bases). Germline V gives CDR1 SGHRS, CDR2 YFSETQ. Trimming removed 4 bases from V and 0 bases from J, with 11 bases in between. The CDR3 extends over 14 amino acids. As DNA, the CDR3 is TGCGCCAGCAGCCCTGGACAGCTCTCCTACGAGCAGTACTTC. The encoded protein is CASSPGQLSYEQYF. The full variable domain, with the rest looked up from reference TRBV5-1 and TRBJ2-7, is KAGVTQTPRYLIKTRGQQVTLSCSPISGHRSVSWYQQTPGQGLQFLFEYFSETQRNKGNFPGRFSGRQFSNSRSEMNVSTLELGDSALYLCASSPGQLSYEQYFGPGTRLTVT.

The gene calls are TRBV19 and TRBJ2-2; 8 bases line up with TRBD2. This CDR3 contains 15 residues. CDR1 and CDR2 (germline): LNHDA, SQIVND (reference sequence). V dropped 7 bases and J dropped 6; count of bases not matched to a gene: 10. DNA for the CDR3: TGTGCCAGTAATGCGGGGGGTAGTGTAGCCGGGGAGCTGTTTTTT. As protein: CASNAGGSVAGELFF. Based on the CDR3 plus reference TRBV19 and TRBJ2-2, the full variable domain is DGGITQSPKYLFRKEGQNVTLSCEQNLNHDAMYWYRQDPGQGLRLIYYSQIVNDFQKGDIAEGYSVSREKKESFPLTVTSAQKNPTAFYLCASNAGGSVAGELFFGEGSRLTVL.

The rearrangement uses TRBV4-2 and TRBJ1-2; 7 positions agree with TRBD1. The length of the CDR3 is 18 residues. CDR1 is LGHNA, CDR2 YNFKEQ, per germline. V dropped 1 base and J dropped 4; count of bases not matched to a gene: 15. In nucleotides, the CDR3 is TGTGCCAGCAGCCAAGGGCAAGTCGGGACAGCCGCTCTCTATGGCTACACCTTC. Its translation is CASSQGQVGTAALYGYTF.

The chain has TRBV2 and TRBJ2-1, with 10 bases aligning to TRBD1. Germline V CDR1 and CDR2: SNHLY, FYNNEI. This CDR3 is built from 14 residues. Unmatched junction bases numbered 10, after V lost 7 bases and J lost 10 bases. This chain's CDR3 is CASNQGQGPREQFF. The CDR3 DNA follows: TGTGCCAGCAACCAGGGACAGGGGCCACGGGAGCAGTTCTTC.

The rearrangement joins TRBV25-1 to TRBJ2-7, with D possibly matching TRBD1 (5 bases). The germline gives CDR1 MGHDK, CDR2 SYGVNS. The V end was cut by 8 bases, the J end by 4 bases, with 9 bases between. CDR3 length: 11 residues. The CDR3 DNA sequence: TGTGCCAGCGCCAGGGTTTACGAGCAGTACTTC. It is translated as CASARVYEQYF.

V usage is TRBV5-4 and J usage is TRBJ1-1; TRBD1 might be the D (6 bases). The germline V gene has CDR1 SGHNT and CDR2 YYREEE (reference sequence). The CDR3 totals 15 residues. V shed 2 bases and J shed 4 bases, with 15 bases lying between them. This CDR3 reads CASSFIRGKSTEAFF. CDR3 nucleotide sequence: TGTGCCAGCAGCTTTATTAGGGGGAAGTCCACTGAAGCTTTCTTT.

In DNA, the CDR3 is TGCGCCAGCAGCTCGGCCGACAGGGTGGATGGCTACACCTTC. Protein: CASSSADRVDGYTF. The chain employs TRBV5-1 and TRBJ1-2, with 7 bases lining up with TRBD1. V was clipped by 3 bases and J by 6 bases; unmatched bases: 8. The CDR3 runs to 14 residues. From germline, CDR1 is SGHRS and CDR2 YFSETQ.

Only one count was recorded for this clone. The chain recombines TRBV5-1 with TRBJ1-6; TRBD1 agrees at 8 bases. With 4 bases clipped from V and 8 bases from J, the junction kept 5 bases outside the gene matches. This CDR3 is built from 14 residues. Germline loops: CDR1 SGHRS, CDR2 YFSETQ. The DNA for the CDR3 is TGCGCCAGCAGCCCCGGGACAGGATATTCACCCCTCCACTTT. The encoded protein is CASSPGTGYSPLHF.

This chain connects TRBV7-8 to TRBJ1-1, with D hard to call. The germline V and J ends were trimmed by 1 base and 1 base, with 10 bases remaining between them. Germline CDR1 is SGHVS and CDR2 is FQNEAQ. CDR3 length: 15 residues. CDR3 amino acids: CASSLVSGQNTEAFF. CDR3 DNA sequence: TGTGCCAGCAGCTTAGTAAGCGGCCAGAACACTGAAGCTTTCTTT.

This clone came up a few times. This sequence joins TRBV28 and TRBJ1-1; D remains ambiguous. Germline CDR1 reads MDHEN; CDR2 reads SYDVKM. The CDR3 runs 11 residues. Trimming left V 5 bases short and J 3 bases short, with 4 bases between. Here the CDR3 reads CASSEYTEAFF. Here the CDR3 DNA reads TGTGCCAGCAGTGAGTACACTGAAGCTTTCTTT.

This rearrangement joins TRBV5-6 to TRBJ1-6; TRBD1 matches at 9 bases. Germline-derived CDR1 and CDR2 are SGHDT and YYEEEE. Losses at the gene ends were 6 bases for V and 10 bases for J; bases not matched to a gene: 8. The CDR3 loop spans 14 amino acids. CDR3 amino acids: CASTVPGQGSPLHF. DNA of the CDR3: TGTGCCAGCACCGTCCCGGGACAGGGCTCACCCCTCCACTTT.

This chain joins TRBV7-2 and TRBJ2-3; D gene unclear. There are 15 residues in the CDR3. Trimming shortened V by 3 bases and J by 2 bases, and 12 bases separated the two germline ends. Germline assignment: CDR1 SGHTA and CDR2 FQGNSA. CDR3 nucleotide sequence: TGTGCCAGCAGCTTGTTTAGTCTCCCCACAGATACGCAGTATTTT. Translated: CASSLFSLPTDTQYF.

The chain links TRBV11-1 to TRBJ2-2, with D possibly matching TRBD2 (5 bases). The V gene's germline CDR1 is SGHAT and CDR2 FQDESV (reference sequence). This CDR3 contains 14 residues. Trimming shortened V by 3 bases and J by 6 bases, and 11 bases separated the two germline ends. CDR3 sequence (DNA): TGTGCCAGCAGCTTCACTAGTACCGCCGGGGAGCTGTTTTTT. It is translated as CASSFTSTAGELFF.

This clone was recorded a few times. V usage is TRBV10-3 and J usage is TRBJ2-1; 9 bases are shared with TRBD2. V dropped 7 bases and J dropped 7; count of bases not matched to a gene: 2. CDR3 length: 12 residues. Germline CDR1 is ENHRY and CDR2 is SYGVKD. CDR3 in amino acids: CAINAGGNEQFF. The CDR3 nucleotides are TGTGCCATCAATGCGGGGGGGAATGAGCAGTTCTTC.

The chain recombines TRBV6-1 with TRBJ1-4, with 7 bases aligning to TRBD1. V was pared by 3 bases and J by 0 bases, with 7 bases of the junction left unmatched. CDR1 and CDR2 from the germline V gene are MNHNS and SASEGT. This CDR3 spans 17 amino acids. The CDR3 sequence is CASSDRGQPATNEKLFF. CDR3 DNA: TGTGCCAGCAGTGACCGGGGACAGCCTGCAACTAATGAAAAACTGTTTTTT.

This clone came up a few times. The rearrangement uses TRBV2 and TRBJ1-4; D not certain. In germline, CDR1 is SNHLY, CDR2 FYNNEI. Deletions cut 3 bases from V and 0 bases from J, with 11 bases between. This CDR3 has 16 residues. The CDR3 loop reads CASSEQMIATNEKLFF. Written as DNA, the CDR3 is TGTGCCAGCAGTGAGCAGATGATTGCAACTAATGAAAAACTGTTTTTT.

The chain employs TRBV10-2 and TRBJ1-6; perhaps TRBD1 as D (5 bases). Trimming removed 0 bases at V and 6 bases at J, with 12 bases between. Germline V gene sequence: CDR1 WSHSY, CDR2 SAAADI. The CDR3 has 16 amino acids. The DNA for the CDR3 is TGCGCCAGCAGTGAGTCTAGAGCGGGGCGTAATTCACCCCTCCACTTT. This gives the protein CASSESRAGRNSPLHF.

The chain links TRBV11-2 to TRBJ1-1; D might be TRBD1 (5 bases). The germline V and J ends were trimmed by 5 bases and 0 bases, with 16 bases remaining between them. The CDR3 is 16 residues long. The germline V gene encodes CDR1 SGHAT and CDR2 FQNNGV. This CDR3 reads CASSPGQTILNTEAFF. In DNA, the CDR3 is TGTGCCAGCAGCCCAGGACAAACCATCTTGAACACTGAAGCTTTCTTT.

The chain carries TRBV19 and TRBJ2-1, with a tentative D call TRBD1 (6 bases). The CDR3 sequence is 16 residues long. The germline gives CDR1 LNHDA, CDR2 SQIVND (reference sequence). Trimming pared 3 bases from V and 3 bases from J, leaving 15 bases between. CDR3: CASSILRGTYYNEQFF. CDR3 coding DNA: TGTGCCAGTAGTATTCTCAGGGGTACGTACTACAATGAGCAGTTCTTC. Supplemented by reference TRBV19 and TRBJ2-1, the full variable domain reads DGGITQSPKYLFRKEGQNVTLSCEQNLNHDAMYWYRQDPGQGLRLIYYSQIVNDFQKGDIAEGYSVSREKKESFPLTVTSAQKNPTAFYLCASSILRGTYYNEQFFGPGTRLTVL.

The CDR3 reads CASSQGQGNNQPQHF. In DNA, the CDR3 is TGTGCCAGCAGCCAGGGACAGGGGAACAATCAGCCCCAGCATTTT. The rearrangement links TRBV7-9 to TRBJ1-5; 10 bases agree with TRBD1. V dropped 5 bases and J dropped 3; count of bases not matched to a gene: 4. CDR1 SEHNR and CDR2 FQNEAQ come from the germline V gene (reference sequence). The length of the CDR3 is 15 residues.

The genes are TRBV6-5 and TRBJ1-1; 8 nucleotides agree with TRBD1. The length of the CDR3 is 13 residues. Germline assignment: CDR1 MNHEY and CDR2 SVGAGI. Unmatched junction bases numbered 8, after V lost 10 bases and J lost 4 bases. Written as DNA, the CDR3 is TGTGCCATCAGGACAGGGTTCGGCACTGAAGCTTTCTTT. It codes for CAIRTGFGTEAFF.